The sequence of this T cell receptor beta chain was determined in a study of shared clonotypes between healthy human individuals. Points from the study as a whole: Richness estimates generally favored naive over memory subsets.

Assay: immunoSEQ multiplex PCR; the TCRdb copy retains only in-frame clones and omits some. The table includes hundreds of thousands of clones, about 96% detected once. Regarding this clone: The antigen remains undetermined.

The CDR3 runs 13 residues. Germline lookup yields CDR1 SEHNR and CDR2 FQNEAQ (reference sequence). V was clipped by 3 bases and J by 0 bases, with 6 bases between them. The naive CD8 population came from CD45RO-negative cells selected for CCR7, without terminally differentiated effector memory CD45RA+ cells. This clonotype originated in a woman aged 25 to 39 in good health. The source material was naive CD8+ T cells sorted from blood. The gene calls are TRBV7-9 and TRBJ2-7; the D is unclear. Written as DNA, the CDR3 is TGTGCCAGCAGCTTTTACGACTCCTACGAGCAGTACTTC. Residues: CASSFYDSYEQYF.